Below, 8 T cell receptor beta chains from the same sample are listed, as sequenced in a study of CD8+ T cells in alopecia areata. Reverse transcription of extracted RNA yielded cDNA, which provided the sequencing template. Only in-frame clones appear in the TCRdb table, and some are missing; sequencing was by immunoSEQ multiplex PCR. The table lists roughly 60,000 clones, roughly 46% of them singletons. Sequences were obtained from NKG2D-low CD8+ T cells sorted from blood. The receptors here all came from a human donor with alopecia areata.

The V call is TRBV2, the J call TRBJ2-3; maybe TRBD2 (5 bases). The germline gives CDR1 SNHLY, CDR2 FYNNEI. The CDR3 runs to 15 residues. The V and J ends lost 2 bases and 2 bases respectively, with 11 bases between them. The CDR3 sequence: CASSETATTTDTQYF. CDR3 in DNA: TGTGCCAGCAGTGAAACTGCGACTACCACAGATACGCAGTATTTT.

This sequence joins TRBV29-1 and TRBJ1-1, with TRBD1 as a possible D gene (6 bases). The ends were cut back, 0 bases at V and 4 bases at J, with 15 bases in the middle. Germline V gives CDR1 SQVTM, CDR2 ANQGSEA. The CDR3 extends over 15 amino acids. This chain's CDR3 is CSVEDRGGLVTEAFF. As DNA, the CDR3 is TGCAGCGTTGAAGATCGAGGGGGGCTTGTCACTGAAGCTTTCTTT.

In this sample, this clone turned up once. Here the CDR3 reads CASSPRDTVYTEAFF. Written as DNA, the CDR3 is TGTGCCAGCAGTCCCCGTGACACAGTGTATACTGAAGCTTTCTTT. The V gene is TRBV27, the J gene TRBJ1-1; D ambiguous. Germline V gives CDR1 MNHEY, CDR2 SMNVEV (reference sequence). There are 15 residues in the CDR3. Trimming shortened V by 5 bases and J by 5 bases, and 18 bases separated the two germline ends.

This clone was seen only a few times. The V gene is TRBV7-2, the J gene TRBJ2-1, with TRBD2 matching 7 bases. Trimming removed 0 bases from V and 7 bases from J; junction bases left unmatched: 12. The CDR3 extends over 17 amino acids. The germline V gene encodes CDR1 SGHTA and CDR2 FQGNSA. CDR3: CASSLAPWTRNGNEQFF. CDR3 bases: TGTGCCAGCAGCTTAGCCCCTTGGACTAGAAATGGTAATGAGCAGTTCTTC.

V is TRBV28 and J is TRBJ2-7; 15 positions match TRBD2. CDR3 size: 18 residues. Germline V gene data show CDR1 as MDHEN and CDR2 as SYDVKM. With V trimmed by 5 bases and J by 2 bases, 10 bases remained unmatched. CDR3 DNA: TGTGCCAGCAGTACAGCTGGGGGGACTAGCGGGAGGCCCTACGAGCAGTACTTC. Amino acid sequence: CASSTAGGTSGRPYEQYF.

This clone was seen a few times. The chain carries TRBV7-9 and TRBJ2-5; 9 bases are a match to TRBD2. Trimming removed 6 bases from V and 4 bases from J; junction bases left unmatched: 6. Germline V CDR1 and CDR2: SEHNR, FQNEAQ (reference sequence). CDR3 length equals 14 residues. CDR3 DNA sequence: TGTGCCAGCAGTTCACTTAGCGGGAGAGAGACCCAGTACTTC. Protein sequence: CASSSLSGRETQYF. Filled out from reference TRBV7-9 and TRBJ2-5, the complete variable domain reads DTGVSQNPRHKITKRGQNVTFRCDPISEHNRLYWYRQTLGQGPEFLTYFQNEAQLEKSRLLSDRFSAERPKGSFSTLEIQRTEQGDSAMYLCASSSLSGRETQYFGPGTRLLVL.

CDR3 sequence (DNA): TGTGCCAGCAGCTCTCCCGGGACTAGCGGGGGGGCCCGTCGAGAGACCCAGTACTTC. Amino acids: CASSSPGTSGGARRETQYF. This chain connects TRBV7-2 to TRBJ2-5; 16 bases line up with TRBD2. This CDR3 is built from 19 residues. CDR1 and CDR2 (germline): SGHTA, FQGNSA. Trimming took 4 bases from V and 4 from J; bases not matched to a gene: 12.

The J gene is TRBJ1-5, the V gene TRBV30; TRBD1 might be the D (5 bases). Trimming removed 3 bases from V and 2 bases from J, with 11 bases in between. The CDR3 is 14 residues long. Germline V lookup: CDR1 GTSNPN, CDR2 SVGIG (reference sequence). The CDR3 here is CAWSDGTGNQPQHF. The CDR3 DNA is TGTGCCTGGAGCGACGGGACGGGCAATCAGCCCCAGCATTTT.